This TCR beta chain was identified in a study of blood T cell repertoires in COVID-19. Study context: The United States, Italy and Spain supplied acute and convalescent COVID-19 samples. T cells, B-cell-depleted T cells, or PBMCs supplied cDNA or gDNA.

There are 17 residues in the CDR3. V lost 0 bases and J 3 bases, leaving 15 bases between the germline ends. CDR1 and CDR2 (germline): GTSNPN, SVGIG (reference sequence). Per the original methods: How many nucleated cells were present was estimated from reference gene primer amplification. Profiled with immunoSEQ multiplex PCR; TCRdb holds only in-frame clones, not every one. V and J calls plus clone size are reproduced from that table; the DNA served to infer D and trimming. Among 35,000 to 45,000 clones listed, over 70% were seen once. This clone was seen only once. The rearrangement joins TRBV30 to TRBJ2-6; D is perhaps TRBD2 (8 bases). Sequencing input: peripheral blood. The receptor comes from a woman older than 75 with acute or convalescent COVID-19. The CDR3 DNA follows: TGTGCCTGGAGTGTACGGGAGGGGGCGCTTGGGGCCAACGTCCTGACTTTC. Amino acids: CAWSVREGALGANVLTF. Together with reference TRBV30 and TRBJ2-6, the CDR3 gives the full variable domain: SQTIHQWPATLVQPVGSPLSLECTVEGTSNPNLYWYRQAAGRGLQLLFYSVGIGQISSEVPQNLSASRPQDRQFILSSKKLLLSDSGFYLCAWSVREGALGANVLTFGAGSRLTVL.